Listed below are T cell receptor beta chains from one sample, sequenced in a study of vaccination effects on CD4 cells after COVID-19. These TCRs' antigens remain unknown. Clones were sequenced by immunoSEQ multiplex PCR, and TCRdb holds only the in-frame ones, with some missing. This sample has tens of thousands of clones, with around 70% found just once. The specimen comprised CD4+ T cells from PBMCs cultured without peptide, sampled after COVID-19 vaccination. The source is a human donor who received a COVID-19 vaccine. The CDR3 runs from the conserved cysteine through the conserved F or W. Each record gives: J gene, CDR3 length, V gene, CDR3 protein.

TRBJ2-4,14,TRBV30,CASNRGGAKNIQYF
TRBJ1-2,14,TRBV5-6,CASSLNRNLYGYTF
TRBJ2-3,15,TRBV27,CASGWTGGNTDTQYF
TRBJ2-5,14,TRBV6-1,CAGGLAGAKETQYF
TRBJ1-5,16,TRBV7-2,CASSLFGTGDHQPQHF
TRBJ1-2,13,TRBV6-2/TRBV6-3,CASSYDGASGYTF
TRBJ1-2,18,TRBV29-1,CSVISSRDRDHGVYGYTF
TRBJ1-6,13,TRBV12-3/TRBV12-4,CASSPIYNSPLHF
TRBJ2-3,15,TRBV15,CATSRGDGGTDTQYF
TRBJ2-5,12,TRBV18,CASSRYGETQYF
TRBJ2-3,15,TRBV5-1,CASRRTSGIGDTQYF
TRBJ2-3,13,TRBV24-1,CATSGESTDTQYF
TRBJ1-2,14,TRBV7-8,CASSVSPNSYGYTF
TRBJ1-5,14,TRBV21-1,CASSKPTGRQPQHF
TRBJ2-3,12,TRBV12-3/TRBV12-4,CASSRDRDTQYF
TRBJ2-5,17,TRBV5-1,CASSFPPSGGVQETQYF
TRBJ2-5,11,TRBV30,CAWSVRETQYF
TRBJ2-5,13,TRBV3-1/TRBV3-2,CASSPHGQETQYF
TRBJ1-5,18,TRBV7-9,CASSLAGFLGVGNQPQHF
TRBJ2-3,12,TRBV24-1,CATSDFLNTQYF
TRBJ2-1,13,TRBV6-5,CASSYSRAIYQFF
TRBJ2-5,14,TRBV20-1,CSASKLAGPLSQYF
TRBJ1-3,13,TRBV6-1,CASCEVGGNTIYF
TRBJ2-3,16,TRBV5-1,CASSSTGTGARGTQYF
TRBJ1-2,14,TRBV5-4,CAFRDAAPDYGYTF
TRBJ1-1,15,TRBV4-2,CASSQELLGNTEAFF
TRBJ1-5,14,TRBV10-3,CATQGTPFNQPQHF
TRBJ1-1,15,TRBV7-6,CASSSTGGGSTEAFF
TRBJ2-1,14,TRBV24-1,CATSESGLAGEQFF